The rows below give T cell receptor beta chains drawn from one sample of a study of T cell repertoires in cytomegalovirus infection. Their target antigens are unknown. TCRdb fed the reads into MiXCR, producing one record per CDR3 protein. The table records 450,000 to 550,000 distinct CDR3 sequences, under 45% of them present only once. The sequenced sample was cultured PBMCs, obtained from culture after CMV antigen stimulation. These receptors were taken from a human donor in good health (CMV status not recorded). Some clones in this sample may be carry-over from other donors' samples. CDR3s include the opening cysteine and the closing phenylalanine or tryptophan. A D gene is named only where the DNA matches it firmly. Clone size, where shown, is once, few, many, or a class for clones that have expanded.

V: TRBV7-2
size: few
D: .
J: TRBJ2-3
CDR3: CASSTRGDTQYF
DNA: TGTGCCAGCAGCACCCGGGGTGATACGCAGTATTTT

V: TRBV11-2
size: once
D: TRBD1
J: TRBJ2-7
CDR3: CASSPQLSGGFKQYF
DNA: TGTGCCAGCAGTCCCCAACTTTCAGGGGGATTCAAGCAGTACTTC

V: TRBV4-1
size: few
D: TRBD2
J: TRBJ2-2
CDR3: CASSQYPSGGNTGELFF
DNA: TGCGCCAGCAGCCAATACCCAAGCGGGGGGAACACCGGGGAGCTGTTTTTT

V: TRBV20-1
size: .
D: TRBD2
J: TRBJ2-1
CDR3: CSATVSGLADYNEQFF
DNA: TGCAGTGCTACTGTCTCGGGACTAGCGGACTACAATGAGCAGTTCTTC

V: TRBV11-2
size: .
D: .
J: TRBJ1-5
CDR3: CASSRGTATNQPQHF
DNA: TGTGCCAGCAGCAGGGGGACGGCTACTAATCAGCCCCAGCATTTT

V: TRBV5-1
size: .
D: .
J: TRBJ2-7
CDR3: CASSQSSGTDFYEQYF
DNA: TGCGCCAGCAGCCAATCATCTGGGACTGACTTCTACGAGCAGTACTTC

V: TRBV19
size: .
D: .
J: TRBJ1-5
CDR3: CASSISEEQPQHF
DNA: TGTGCCAGTAGTATTTCGGAAGAGCAGCCCCAGCATTTT

V: TRBV6-5
size: .
D: TRBD1
J: TRBJ2-2
CDR3: CATYRTGVGTGELFF
DNA: TGTGCCACCTATCGGACAGGGGTTGGAACCGGGGAGCTGTTTTTT

V: TRBV6-8
size: .
D: TRBD2
J: TRBJ2-5
CDR3: CASSYVRAGGTQYF
DNA: TGTGCCAGCAGTTATGTTCGAGCGGGAGGGACCCAGTACTTC

V: TRBV12-3/TRBV12-4
size: .
D: .
J: TRBJ1-5
CDR3: CASSPQQGGNQPQHF
DNA: TGTGCCAGCAGTCCCCAACAGGGTGGCAATCAGCCCCAGCATTTT

V: TRBV27
size: .
D: .
J: TRBJ1-6
CDR3: CASSLGQSYSYNSPLHF
DNA: TGTGCCAGCAGTTTGGGTCAGTCCTACTCCTATAATTCACCCCTCCACTTT

V: TRBV19
size: few
D: .
J: TRBJ1-2
CDR3: CTRGGAPYYGYTF
DNA: TGTACGAGGGGCGGGGCACCTTACTATGGCTACACCTTC

V: TRBV11-2
size: few
D: TRBD1
J: TRBJ2-1
CDR3: CASRRQGMENEQFF
DNA: TGTGCCAGCAGGAGACAGGGAATGGAGAATGAGCAGTTCTTC

V: TRBV20-1
size: .
D: .
J: TRBJ1-2
CDR3: CSARDLEGNYGYTF
DNA: TGCAGTGCTAGAGATCTGGAAGGGAACTATGGCTACACCTTC

V: TRBV7-2
size: few
D: .
J: TRBJ2-1
CDR3: CASSFRWSSYNEQFF
DNA: TGTGCCAGCAGCTTCAGGTGGAGCTCCTACAATGAGCAGTTCTTC

V: TRBV11-3
size: .
D: TRBD2
J: TRBJ2-7
CDR3: CASGAGSYEQYF
DNA: TGTGCCTCTGGAGCGGGATCCTACGAGCAGTACTTC

V: TRBV10-3
size: .
D: .
J: TRBJ1-2
CDR3: CAISVRANYGYTF
DNA: TGTGCCATCAGTGTGAGGGCTAACTATGGCTACACCTTC

V: TRBV5-6
size: .
D: .
J: TRBJ1-6
CDR3: CASRGPNNSPLHF
DNA: TGTGCCAGCAGGGGACCGAATAATTCACCCCTCCACTTT

V: TRBV7-6
size: few
D: .
J: TRBJ1-5
CDR3: CASSQGEGQPQHF
DNA: TGTGCCAGCAGCCAAGGGGAGGGTCAGCCCCAGCATTTT

V: TRBV12-3/TRBV12-4
size: .
D: TRBD1
J: TRBJ1-2
CDR3: CASSLAGFRQGGIGYTF
DNA: TGTGCCAGCAGTTTAGCGGGGTTTAGGCAGGGGGGGATTGGCTACACCTTC

V: TRBV7-6
size: .
D: .
J: TRBJ1-4
CDR3: CASSPWPERREKLFF
DNA: TGTGCCAGCAGCCCCTGGCCTGAGAGAAGGGAAAAACTGTTTTTT

V: TRBV20-1
size: .
D: .
J: TRBJ2-3
CDR3: CSARDPPTDTQYF
DNA: TGCAGTGCTAGGGACCCCCCCACAGATACGCAGTATTTT

V: TRBV7-9
size: .
D: .
J: TRBJ2-7
CDR3: CASSSPGAAIGEQYF
DNA: TGTGCCAGCAGCTCACCAGGGGCTGCGATTGGCGAGCAGTACTTC

V: TRBV11-2
size: .
D: .
J: TRBJ1-3
CDR3: CASSSPRSGNTIYF
DNA: TGTGCCAGCAGCTCCCCTCGGTCTGGAAACACCATATATTTT

V: TRBV7-8
size: once
D: TRBD2
J: TRBJ2-1
CDR3: CASSRGRGRGATYNEQFF
DNA: TGTGCCAGCAGCCGGGGTCGTGGGCGGGGGGCAACCTACAATGAGCAGTTCTTC

V: TRBV7-8
size: many
D: TRBD1
J: TRBJ1-1
CDR3: CASSQGGPRNTEAFF
DNA: TGTGCCAGCAGCCAGGGGGGGCCCAGGAACACTGAAGCTTTCTTT